The 28 T cell receptor beta chains listed next were all sequenced from one sample in a study of vaccination and CD4 T cells after COVID-19. The treatment was: roughly 10-day PBMC culture with coronavirus spike peptide pools or control peptides (ViraFEST assay). Their antigens remain unidentified. An Oncomine TCR Beta short-read assay was used to sequence the DNA from cultured CD4+ T cells. TCRdb used MiXCR to reprocess the PCR reads, holding one entry per CDR3 protein. This table holds approximately 16,000 distinct CDR3 sequences, roughly 77% found once. The sequenced sample was CD4+ T cells from blood, cultured in vitro. The receptors were sampled from a human donor who had recovered from COVID-19.

The CDR3 here is CASSLSDYEQYF. CDR3 nucleotides: TGTGCCAGCAGCTTATCCGACTACGAGCAGTACTTC. The V and J genes are TRBV11-3 and TRBJ2-7; the D is unclear. Per germline, CDR1 SGHNT and CDR2 YENEEA. CDR3 length: 12 amino acids. Trimming cost V 2 bases and J 3 bases, with 5 bases left between them.

This chain uses TRBV7-8 with TRBJ1-1, with 7 positions matching TRBD1. Germline V gene lookup returns CDR1 SGHVS and CDR2 FQNEAQ. V shed 3 bases and J 2 bases; nucleotides not matched to a gene: 6. This CDR3 region has 15 residues. CDR3 nucleotides: TGTGCCAGCAGCTTCCGCAGGACAGGCAACACTGAAGCTTTCTTT. Residues: CASSFRRTGNTEAFF.

The chain couples TRBV2 to TRBJ1-2; D is unclear. V dropped 3 bases and J dropped 5 bases, with 10 bases sitting between them. This CDR3 region has 13 residues. Germline-derived CDR1 and CDR2 are SNHLY and FYNNEI. The CDR3 DNA reads as TGTGCCAGCAGTGACGACGGGCAGTATGGCTACACCTTC. Its protein is CASSDDGQYGYTF.

The chain recombines TRBV21-1 with TRBJ2-7; TRBD1, the table's D call, lacks a check against the DNA. TRBV21-1 constitutes a pseudogene. The CDR3 spans 18 residues. The CDR3 DNA is TGTGCCAGCAGGGACCCCCACCTCATCATCCTGGCGGACTACGAGCAGTACTTC. This sequence encodes CASRDPHLIILADYEQYF.

V and J are TRBV15 and TRBJ1-2; the D gene is possibly TRBD1 (5 bases). The CDR3 runs to 14 residues. Germline CDR1 is LNHNV and CDR2 is YYDKDF (reference sequence). V lost 4 bases and J 8 bases, leaving 17 bases between the germline ends. The CDR3 loop is CATSKEGRVGGYTF. As DNA, the CDR3 is TGTGCCACCAGCAAGGAGGGCAGGGTGGGCGGCTACACCTTC.

The chain uses TRBV24-1 and TRBJ2-3, with D uncertain. This CDR3 contains 14 residues. The V end was cut by 9 bases, the J end by 1 base, with 13 bases between. Germline V CDR1 and CDR2: KGHDR, SFDVKD. CDR3 bases: TGTGCCACCGGGCCCGCGGACGGCACAGATACGCAGTATTTT. Protein: CATGPADGTDTQYF.

This sequence joins TRBV7-9 and TRBJ2-3; D is possibly TRBD1 (6 bases). The germline CDR1 and CDR2 sequences are SEHNR and FQNEAQ (reference sequence). The CDR3 totals 14 residues. The V gene lost 4 bases and the J gene lost 5 bases, with 13 bases spanning the gap. The CDR3 region is CASSSRTVRDTQYF. The CDR3 DNA sequence: TGTGCCAGCAGCTCCCGGACAGTGCGAGATACGCAGTATTTT.

This chain uses TRBV7-2 with TRBJ2-3, with D perhaps matching TRBD1 (6 bases). Germline loops: CDR1 SGHTA, CDR2 FQGNSA. Trimming left V 8 bases short and J 0 bases short, with 9 bases between. This CDR3 contains 13 residues. Here the CDR3 reads CASCTGSTDTQYF. CDR3 nucleotide sequence: TGTGCCAGCTGCACAGGGAGCACAGATACGCAGTATTTT.

The chain couples TRBV4-1 to TRBJ2-2, with 10 bases aligning to TRBD2. CDR1 MGHRA and CDR2 YSYEKL come from the germline V gene. The CDR3 loop spans 16 amino acids. V gave up 3 bases and J gave up 6 bases; unmatched junction bases: 7. The CDR3: CASSHTSGNSPGELFF. CDR3 DNA sequence: TGCGCCAGCAGCCACACTAGCGGGAATTCCCCCGGGGAGCTGTTTTTT.

This clonotype was detected only once. This sequence joins TRBV7-2 and TRBJ1-3; the D is unclear. The CDR3 loop spans 12 amino acids. Germline V gives CDR1 SGHTA, CDR2 FQGNSA. V shed 1 base and J shed 7 bases, with 5 bases lying between them. The CDR3 is CASSLDTNTIYF. The CDR3 DNA sequence: TGTGCCAGCAGCTTAGATACGAACACCATATATTTT.

This clonotype was recorded a few times. This rearrangement joins TRBV6-5 to TRBJ1-2; D is perhaps TRBD1 (5 bases). Looked up from germline, CDR1 is MNHEY and CDR2 is SVGAGI. The ends were cut back, 2 bases at V and 4 bases at J, with 8 bases in the middle. This CDR3 region has 13 residues. The CDR3 nucleotides read TGTGCCAGCAGTTACAATGGGGCCTATGGCTACACCTTC. It encodes CASSYNGAYGYTF.

The chain combines TRBV7-2 with TRBJ1-6; 7 bases fit TRBD1. CDR3 length: 16 amino acids. Trimming at V came to 5 bases and at J to 7 bases, leaving 11 bases not matched to a gene. Germline V gene lookup returns CDR1 SGHTA and CDR2 FQGNSA. CDR3 protein: CASSLGLGGENSPLHF. CDR3 DNA: TGTGCCAGCAGCCTCGGTCTAGGGGGCGAAAATTCACCCCTCCACTTT.

The chain joins TRBV29-1 to TRBJ2-3; D gene ambiguous. Germline V gene lookup returns CDR1 SQVTM and CDR2 ANQGSEA. V was clipped by 4 bases and J by 1 base, with 9 bases between them. CDR3 length equals 13 residues. This CDR3 is CSVATLGTDTQYF. CDR3 in DNA: TGCAGCGTTGCGACCCTTGGCACAGATACGCAGTATTTT.

The J gene is TRBJ2-1, the V gene TRBV6-5, with 9 positions matching TRBD2. The CDR3 spans 17 residues. The V and J ends lost 4 bases and 3 bases, in that order; junction bases with no gene match: 10. Germline values: CDR1 MNHEY, CDR2 SVGAGI. As DNA, the CDR3 is TGTGCCAGCAGTTCCCTTCGGGGCGGGGGGGTCTACAATGAGCAGTTCTTC. Encoded protein: CASSSLRGGGVYNEQFF.

J is TRBJ1-2 and V is TRBV6-1; weak D call: TRBD1 (5 bases). The CDR3 length is 15 residues. V was clipped by 5 bases and J by 5 bases, with 18 bases between them. CDR1 MNHNS and CDR2 SASEGT come from the germline V gene. The DNA of the CDR3 is TGTGCCAGCAGTCCCAATAGAGGACATTATTATGGCTACACCTTC. This sequence encodes CASSPNRGHYYGYTF.

The CDR3: CSATRAYNSPLHF. The CDR3 coding sequence is TGCAGTGCTACCAGGGCGTATAATTCACCCCTCCACTTT. The chain carries TRBV20-1 and TRBJ1-6; TRBD1 is a possible D gene (5 bases). Trimming took 4 bases from V and 4 from J, leaving 8 bases between them. Germline V gene lookup returns CDR1 DFQATT and CDR2 SNEGSKA (reference sequence). CDR3 length equals 13 residues.

This clonotype was counted a few times. The chain uses TRBV7-9 and TRBJ1-1; D may be TRBD1 (6 bases). V shed 1 base and J shed 4 bases, with 10 bases lying between them. Germline V gene data show CDR1 as SEHNR and CDR2 as FQNEAQ (reference sequence). This CDR3 contains 14 residues. The CDR3: CASSLDQGSTEAFF. The CDR3 DNA follows: TGTGCCAGCAGCTTAGACCAGGGGAGCACTGAAGCTTTCTTT.

In this sample, this clonotype turned up once. The chain couples TRBV2 to TRBJ1-2, with D unresolved. Germline V gene data show CDR1 as SNHLY and CDR2 as FYNNEI. With 5 bases removed from V and 5 bases from J, the gap between germline ends came to 9 bases. The CDR3 has 12 residues. Here the CDR3 DNA reads TGTGCCAGCAGTCGGACGGAGTATGGCTACACCTTC. Translating it yields CASSRTEYGYTF.

This chain links TRBV15 with TRBJ1-5; D possibly corresponds to TRBD1 (6 bases). V was cut by 0 bases and J by 0 bases, with 12 bases left in between. The germline gives CDR1 LNHNV, CDR2 YYDKDF (reference sequence). CDR3 length equals 17 residues. The CDR3 region is CATSRDRWTDSNQPQHF. In DNA form, the CDR3 reads TGTGCCACCAGCAGAGACCGATGGACAGATAGCAATCAGCCCCAGCATTTT.

This chain joins TRBV7-2 and TRBJ1-1; D not certain. Germline-derived CDR1 and CDR2 are SGHTA and FQGNSA. The V end lost 5 bases, the J end lost 1 base, and 14 bases lay between the germline ends. The CDR3 is made up of 15 amino acids. This CDR3 reads CASSPQGKGNTEAFF. As DNA, the CDR3 is TGTGCCAGCAGCCCTCAAGGGAAGGGGAACACTGAAGCTTTCTTT.

In this sample, this clonotype turned up a few times. V usage is TRBV24-1 and J usage is TRBJ1-2; D is possibly TRBD1 (5 bases). V was trimmed by 2 bases and J by 0 bases, leaving 12 bases between them. This CDR3 contains 16 residues. CDR1 and CDR2 (germline): KGHDR, SFDVKD. The CDR3 bases are TGTGCCACCAGTGATTCCCAGTTGGGGGCTAACTATGGCTACACCTTC. Translation: CATSDSQLGANYGYTF.

V usage is TRBV6-5 and J usage is TRBJ2-7; D is perhaps TRBD1 (5 bases). This CDR3 spans 15 amino acids. Germline V lookup: CDR1 MNHEY, CDR2 SVGAGI. The germline V and J ends were trimmed by 0 bases and 0 bases, with 9 bases remaining between them. Written as DNA, the CDR3 is TGTGCCAGCAGTTACTCGGTGGACACCTCCTACGAGCAGTACTTC. Translation: CASSYSVDTSYEQYF.

Only a few counts were recorded for this clonotype. This rearrangement joins TRBV20-1 to TRBJ2-7; D possibly corresponds to TRBD1 (5 bases). The CDR3 is made up of 16 amino acids. V was pared by 0 bases and J by 6 bases, with 21 bases between. Germline lookup yields CDR1 DFQATT and CDR2 SNEGSKA (reference sequence). The CDR3 nucleotides read TGCAGTGCTAGAGATTTAGCCAAGGGGCTCGTCGGCGAGCAGTACTTC. Protein product: CSARDLAKGLVGEQYF.

The chain joins TRBV6-1 to TRBJ2-2, with D possibly TRBD1 on 8 matching bases. V lost 8 bases and J 4 bases, leaving 17 bases between the germline ends. CDR3 length: 15 amino acids. Germline assignment: CDR1 MNHNS and CDR2 SASEGT. The CDR3 DNA sequence: TGTGCCAGCGAGGGGGGAGGGACAGGCACCGGGGAGCTGTTTTTT. Translated, it gives CASEGGGTGTGELFF.

This clonotype was detected only a few times. The rearrangement links TRBV6-5 to TRBJ1-2; D may be TRBD1 (5 bases). The germline V gene has CDR1 MNHEY and CDR2 SVGAGI. The CDR3 spans 16 residues. Trimming took 0 bases from V and 7 from J, leaving 18 bases between them. The CDR3, as DNA: TGTGCCAGCAGTTACTCGACGGGACTCTACGCGGGTGGCTACACCTTC. It encodes CASSYSTGLYAGGYTF.

The rearrangement uses TRBV11-2 and TRBJ1-1; 8 bases map to TRBD1. Germline V gene sequence: CDR1 SGHAT, CDR2 FQNNGV. V was pared by 6 bases and J by 5 bases, with 2 bases of the junction left unmatched. The CDR3 runs to 12 residues. In nucleotides, the CDR3 is TGTGCCAGCAGACAGGGGGAAACTGAAGCTTTCTTT. Translation: CASRQGETEAFF.

This clonotype is large (0.1 to 1%). V is TRBV6-1 and J is TRBJ2-7, with TRBD1 matching over 10 bases. This CDR3 comprises 16 residues. V gave up 5 bases and J gave up 2 bases; unmatched junction bases: 9. Germline assignment: CDR1 MNHNS and CDR2 SASEGT. CDR3 bases: TGTGCCAGCAGTAAGGGGCCGGGACAGGGGCCCTACGAGCAGTACTTC. It is translated as CASSKGPGQGPYEQYF.

J is TRBJ1-6 and V is TRBV28; D may be TRBD1 (6 bases). The CDR3 consists of 13 residues. V lost 5 bases and J lost 10, with 12 bases in between. Germline V gene data show CDR1 as MDHEN and CDR2 as SYDVKM. The CDR3 DNA reads as TGTGCCAGCAGTCCCTCAGGGGTCTCACCCCTCCACTTT. The encoded protein is CASSPSGVSPLHF.